These 21 T cell receptor beta chains were all obtained from the same sample, sequenced in a study of Graves' ophthalmopathy and Graves' hyperthyroidism. Amplification of TCR beta CDR3 regions used RNA transcripts. HTBI-primed first-round RT-PCR preceded second-round multiplex PCR. TCRdb re-called the multiplex PCR reads with MiXCR, one entry per CDR3 protein. Of about 480,000 distinct CDR3 sequences detected, about an eighth appear once; the ten largest clones hold 8% to 10%. The sample taken for sequencing was blood. These receptors came from a woman aged 30 to 39 with Graves' ophthalmopathy.

This clonotype has only a few counts. Relative to the germline gene, one junction end is altered; a read error may explain this. The V call is TRBV12-3 or TRBV12-4, the J call TRBJ2-4; no clear D gene. This CDR3 has 15 amino acids. The CDR3 reads CASSFRGTAKNIKYF. CDR3 sequence (DNA): TGTGCCAGCAGTTTTCGAGGTACAGCCAAAAACATTAAGTACTTC.

This clonotype was observed many times. The chain has TRBV27 and TRBJ2-7; 7 positions agree with TRBD1. V shed 4 bases and J 0 bases; nucleotides not matched to a gene: 6. Germline lookup yields CDR1 MNHEY and CDR2 SMNVEV (reference sequence). The CDR3 length is 15 residues. CDR3 sequence: CASSSADRDSYEQYF. The CDR3, as DNA: TGTGCCAGCAGTTCCGCCGACAGGGACTCCTACGAGCAGTACTTC.

This clonotype was counted at least ten times. The chain uses TRBV5-1 and TRBJ2-7, with D perhaps TRBD2 (5 bases). The CDR3 runs 14 residues. V lost 1 base and J 2 bases, leaving 10 bases between the germline ends. Germline CDR1 and CDR2: SGHRS and YFSETQ. Written as DNA, the CDR3 is TGCGCCAGCAGCTTGTCTAGCCTAACCTACGAGCAGTACTTC. Translation: CASSLSSLTYEQYF.

This clonotype was counted ten times or more. The chain uses TRBV6-1 and TRBJ2-5; D may be TRBD1 or TRBD2 (6 bases each). V lost 1 base, J lost 4 bases, and 13 bases lay in between. CDR1 and CDR2 (germline): MNHNS, SASEGT. This CDR3 contains 15 residues. The CDR3: CASSEELGGGETQYF. The CDR3 DNA reads as TGTGCCAGCAGTGAAGAATTGGGGGGCGGAGAGACCCAGTACTTC.

This clonotype was recorded many times. The chain carries TRBV10-3 and TRBJ1-1; D is unclear. Germline CDR1 reads ENHRY; CDR2 reads SYGVKD. The V and J ends lost 3 bases and 1 base respectively, with 6 bases between them. The CDR3 totals 13 residues. The CDR3 here is CAISEAGNTEAFF. For the CDR3, the DNA is TGTGCCATCAGTGAAGCCGGGAACACTGAAGCTTTCTTT.

This clonotype has a count of ten or more. This chain connects TRBV28 to TRBJ2-2; 9 bases are shared with TRBD2. V shed 6 bases, J shed 4 bases, and the junction held 6 bases outside the gene matches. CDR1 is MDHEN, CDR2 SYDVKM, per germline. The CDR3 extends over 15 amino acids. For the CDR3, the DNA is TGTGCCAGCAGCTTAGCGGGGGCGACCACCGGGGAGCTGTTTTTT. Amino acid sequence: CASSLAGATTGELFF.

The table lists this clonotype with many counts. The CDR3 sequence: CASSFGGSYEQYF. DNA of the CDR3: TGTGCCAGCAGTTTCGGCGGCTCCTACGAGCAGTACTTC. The gene calls are TRBV28 and TRBJ2-7; D is undetermined. The CDR3 is 13 residues long. Germline V gives CDR1 MDHEN, CDR2 SYDVKM. Trimming took 3 bases from V and 0 from J, leaving 6 bases between them.

This clonotype has ten or more counts. V and J are TRBV30 and TRBJ1-1; no reliable D call. The germline V and J ends were trimmed by 2 bases and 1 base, with 14 bases remaining between them. The germline CDR1 and CDR2 sequences are GTSNPN and SVGIG (reference sequence). The CDR3 loop spans 15 amino acids. The CDR3 sequence: CAWSPTPGGNTEAFF. The CDR3 DNA reads as TGTGCCTGGAGTCCTACCCCCGGAGGGAACACTGAAGCTTTCTTT.

This clonotype has a count of ten or more. V is TRBV10-1 and J is TRBJ2-5; the D is unclear. V was pared by 2 bases and J by 4 bases, with 8 bases between. This CDR3 contains 13 residues. Looked up from germline, CDR1 is WNHNN and CDR2 is SYGVQD (reference sequence). Here the CDR3 reads CASSETTRETQYF. The CDR3 bases are TGCGCCAGCAGTGAGACTACCCGAGAGACCCAGTACTTC.

CDR3 amino acids: CASSSWTALSYEQYF. CDR3 DNA sequence: TGTGCCAGCAGTTCCTGGACAGCGCTGTCCTACGAGCAGTACTTC. This chain joins TRBV28 and TRBJ2-7, with a tentative D call TRBD1 (6 bases). Germline lookup yields CDR1 MDHEN and CDR2 SYDVKM. There are 15 residues in the CDR3. Trimming removed 4 bases from V and 1 base from J, with 14 bases in between.

This clonotype has ten or more counts. The chain uses TRBV20-1 and TRBJ2-5; no definite D call. V was trimmed by 8 bases and J by 1 base, leaving 11 bases between them. Germline assignment: CDR1 DFQATT and CDR2 SNEGSKA (reference sequence). The CDR3 has 12 residues. CDR3 amino acids: CSYVGLQETQYF. The DNA of the CDR3 is TGCAGTTATGTGGGCCTCCAAGAGACCCAGTACTTC.

The table lists this clonotype with many counts. The chain has TRBV28 and TRBJ2-7, with TRBD2 as a possible D gene (7 bases). This CDR3 has 15 residues. Deletions cut 2 bases from V and 6 bases from J, with 17 bases between. Germline V CDR1 and CDR2: MDHEN, SYDVKM. In DNA, the CDR3 is TGTGCCAGCAGTTTACGGGGGGCGGCTAAATTCGAGCAGTACTTC. Protein product: CASSLRGAAKFEQYF.

This clonotype was seen repeatedly, ten times or more. The V and J genes are TRBV7-8 and TRBJ2-2, with TRBD1 as a possible D gene (6 bases). There are 16 residues in the CDR3. With 4 bases removed from V and 5 bases from J, the gap between germline ends came to 17 bases. Germline V gene data show CDR1 as SGHVS and CDR2 as FQNEAQ. In DNA form, the CDR3 reads TGTGCCAGCAGCTCCCGACAGGCCGGTTTAACCGGGGAGCTGTTTTTT. Translated: CASSSRQAGLTGELFF.

The chain is built from TRBV11-2 and TRBJ1-5; D gene unclear. Germline CDR1 is SGHAT and CDR2 is FQNNGV. The CDR3 runs to 15 residues. Trimming removed 3 bases at V and 1 base at J, with 10 bases between. CDR3 sequence (DNA): TGTGCCAGCAGCTTGAGGAGAATGAGCAATCAGCCCCAGCATTTT. Protein product: CASSLRRMSNQPQHF.

This clonotype was seen repeatedly, ten times or more. The rearrangement links TRBV6-5 to TRBJ2-5, with 12 bases lining up with TRBD2. The germline V gene has CDR1 MNHEY and CDR2 SVGAGI. The CDR3 totals 14 residues. The V gene end was trimmed by 10 bases and the J gene end by 5 bases; junction bases not matched to a gene: 8. CDR3 region: CATRLAGAGETQYF. In nucleotides, the CDR3 is TGTGCCACCAGACTAGCGGGAGCGGGTGAGACCCAGTACTTC.

This clonotype was found many times. This chain connects TRBV18 to TRBJ1-2, with TRBD1 identical over 7 bases. The CDR3 extends over 15 amino acids. CDR1 KGHSH and CDR2 LQKENI come from the germline V gene. The junction had 6 bases not matched to a gene; V was cut back by 5 bases and J by 0 bases. CDR3 bases: TGTGCCAGCTCATATGGACAGGCGGCTAACTATGGCTACACCTTC. This gives the protein CASSYGQAANYGYTF.

This clonotype has at least ten counts. The J gene is TRBJ2-7, the V gene TRBV30, with D possibly matching TRBD1 (6 bases). Germline V lookup: CDR1 GTSNPN, CDR2 SVGIG (reference sequence). V was pared by 1 base and J by 2 bases, with 9 bases between. The CDR3 has 13 residues. This CDR3 is CAWSADRTYEQYF. DNA of the CDR3: TGTGCCTGGAGTGCGGACAGAACCTACGAGCAGTACTTC.

This clonotype came up many times. The chain employs TRBV12-5 and TRBJ1-1; D is possibly TRBD1 (5 bases). Trimming cost V 1 base and J 0 bases, with 21 bases left between them. The CDR3 has 19 amino acids. CDR1 is LGHNT and CDR2 is FRNRAP in the germline V gene. The CDR3 sequence: CASGLGIGGRSFLNTEAFF. The CDR3 bases are TGTGCTAGTGGTTTGGGTATCGGGGGAAGGTCGTTTTTGAACACTGAAGCTTTCTTT.

In its sample, this clonotype was seen many times. The chain couples TRBV10-3 to TRBJ1-3; D not certain. CDR1 and CDR2 (germline): ENHRY, SYGVKD. The V end lost 2 bases, the J end lost 4 bases, and 6 bases lay between the germline ends. The CDR3 runs to 13 residues. The chain's CDR3 is CAISEVSGNTIYF. CDR3 DNA: TGTGCCATCAGTGAGGTATCAGGAAACACCATATATTTT.

This clonotype was found a few times. The CDR3 is CASSEDSTYEQYF. The CDR3 bases are TGTGCCAGCAGTGAAGACTCGACCTACGAGCAGTACTTC. The chain has TRBV2 and TRBJ2-7; D is unclear. V lost 1 base to trimming and J lost 2 bases, with 6 bases between them. This CDR3 is built from 13 residues. CDR1 and CDR2 (germline): SNHLY, FYNNEI.

This clonotype was recorded at least ten times. The chain employs TRBV12-3 or TRBV12-4 and TRBJ1-2; a possible D gene is TRBD1 (6 bases). CDR3 length equals 16 residues. Trimming left V 6 bases short and J 0 bases short, with 17 bases between. The CDR3 protein is CASRPTDRTANYGYTF. The CDR3 region has the DNA TGTGCCAGCAGACCGACTGACAGGACAGCTAACTATGGCTACACCTTC.